These T cell receptor beta chains were read from a single sample in a study of blood T cell repertoires in COVID-19. The table came from immunoSEQ multiplex PCR; TCRdb's copy has only in-frame clones and leaves some out. The sample contains over 110,000 clones, over 70% of which appear only once. Specimen: PBMCs or T cells enriched from blood (not recorded which). Receptors were obtained from a man aged 55 to 70 who had recovered from COVID-19. Both conserved end residues are part of each CDR3. Fields, in order: V gene, J gene, CDR3 protein.

v_gene: TRBV15; j_gene: TRBJ1-1; CDR3aa: CATSRGTAMNTEAFF
v_gene: TRBV5-4; j_gene: TRBJ1-2; CDR3aa: CASSLEAGTSYTF
v_gene: TRBV28; j_gene: TRBJ1-2; CDR3aa: CASSPNRDRGAGYTF
v_gene: TRBV12-3/TRBV12-4; j_gene: TRBJ1-5; CDR3aa: CASSTRSGQPQHF
v_gene: TRBV19; j_gene: TRBJ2-3; CDR3aa: CATRGSTDTQYF
v_gene: TRBV30; j_gene: TRBJ2-7; CDR3aa: CAWGKGLVDREQYF
v_gene: TRBV27; j_gene: TRBJ2-5; CDR3aa: CASSKLATPTQYF
v_gene: TRBV7-9; j_gene: TRBJ2-3; CDR3aa: CASSLRSGTQYF
v_gene: TRBV27; j_gene: TRBJ2-2; CDR3aa: CASSLNRLLTGELFF
v_gene: TRBV30; j_gene: TRBJ1-3; CDR3aa: CAWSVQAGNTIYF
v_gene: TRBV28; j_gene: TRBJ1-1; CDR3aa: CASSLKLKNTEAFF
v_gene: TRBV5-6; j_gene: TRBJ1-5; CDR3aa: CASSPFRPQHF
v_gene: TRBV28; j_gene: TRBJ1-2; CDR3aa: CASSLRGGRDYGYTF
v_gene: TRBV6-1; j_gene: TRBJ2-1; CDR3aa: CASSERQGSYNEQFF